This T cell receptor beta chain is drawn from a study of blood T cells in healthy people across ages. Primers used in a second PCR of about 6 to 12 cycles were a sample-barcoded 5' primer and a J-beta primer mix. TCRdb recomputed calls from the 5' RACE reads with MiXCR, one row per CDR3 protein. The sample holds around 1,000,000 distinct CDR3 sequences; approximately 26% are singletons and the top ten take 0.75%. CDR1 is LGHNA and CDR2 is YSLEER in the germline V gene. V was pared by 0 bases and J by 8 bases, with 16 bases between. CDR3 size: 15 residues. The same data also went into a second study, on T cells of mothers and their children.

This receptor was identified in a girl aged 2-10 years in good health. Material: blood. This sequence joins TRBV4-3 and TRBJ1-2; D ambiguous. The CDR3 spells CASSQDKEVLGGYTF. The CDR3 DNA reads as TGCGCCAGCAGCCAAGATAAGGAGGTTCTAGGGGGCTACACCTTC.